Listed below are T cell receptor beta chains from one sample, sequenced in a study of blood T cell repertoires in COVID-19. The assay was immunoSEQ multiplex PCR, and TCRdb's table has in-frame clones only and misses some. The data show approximately 130,000 clones, 85% to 90% seen once. Sequencing input: peripheral blood. The receptors shown here come from a man aged 45-60 years with acute or convalescent COVID-19. CDR3s include the opening cysteine and the closing phenylalanine or tryptophan. A D gene is named only where the DNA matches it firmly. Where a row states a size, it is once, few, many or the class of an expanded clone; other rows omit it.

j_call clone_size v_call d_call cdr3_nt cdr3_aa
TRBJ1-1 . TRBV24-1 . TGTGCCACCAGTGAAAACAGGGTTCCGGTCACTGAAGCTTTCTTT CATSENRVPVTEAFF
TRBJ2-5 once TRBV5-1 . TGCGCCAGCAGCTCGGGGGTAGAAGAGACCCAGTACTTC CASSSGVEETQYF
TRBJ1-1 . TRBV10-3 TRBD1 TGTGCCATCAGTGGACGACAGGGCGCTGAAGCTTTCTTT CAISGRQGAEAFF
TRBJ2-3 . TRBV20-1 . TGCAGTGCTAGTATGGCGGGATGGGGCACAGATACGCAGTATTTT CSASMAGWGTDTQYF
TRBJ1-6 . TRBV28 . TGTGCCACCCATGGTGCAGGGCCCTCCTATAATTCACCCCTCCACTTT CATHGAGPSYNSPLHF
TRBJ2-1 . TRBV1 . TGCACCAGCAGCCAAGATCGGTCGTGGCTAGCGGGGATCTCCTACAATGAGCAGTTCTTC CTSSQDRSWLAGISYNEQFF
TRBJ1-5 . TRBV24-1 . TGTGCCACCAGTGGTCATAGCAATCAGCCCCAGCATTTT CATSGHSNQPQHF
TRBJ1-3 few TRBV5-4 TRBD1 TGTGCCAGCAGCGACCCATCCACAGGGGGCGTATACACCATATATTTT CASSDPSTGGVYTIYF
TRBJ2-5 once TRBV9 . TGTGCCAGCAGCGTTGCCTTACGGGACACCCAAGAGACCCAGTACTTC CASSVALRDTQETQYF
TRBJ2-1 . TRBV10-3 TRBD2 TGTGCCACCTGGACTAGCGGGAGCGGGAATGAGCAGTTCTTC CATWTSGSGNEQFF
TRBJ2-3 . TRBV11-2 . TGTGCCAGCAGCTTATATTCGGGAGCGGGCACAGATACGCAGTATTTT CASSLYSGAGTDTQYF
TRBJ2-2 . TRBV2 . TGTGCCAGCACCCCCCGGAACACCGGGGAGCTGTTTTTT CASTPRNTGELFF
TRBJ1-2 . TRBV18 . TGTGCCAGCTCACCACCGGCGGAGAACTATGGCTACACCTTC CASSPPAENYGYTF
TRBJ2-2 . TRBV29-1 TRBD2 TGCAGCGTTGAAGAAGGAATAGCGGGAGGTTACACCGGGGAGCTGTTTTTT CSVEEGIAGGYTGELFF
TRBJ1-2 . TRBV9 . TGTGCCAGCAGCGTAGCGGACACAAACTATGGCTACACCTTC CASSVADTNYGYTF
TRBJ2-3 . TRBV14 . TGTGCCAGCAGCCAAGATAACGGGTCATCAGATACGCAGTATTTT CASSQDNGSSDTQYF
TRBJ2-7 . TRBV27 TRBD1 TGTGCCAGCAGGGGGACAGACAAATCGCCCGGGCAGTACTTC CASRGTDKSPGQYF
TRBJ2-1 . TRBV6-5 . TGTGCCAGCAGACCAGCCTACAGGGTCCACAATGAGCAGTTCTTC CASRPAYRVHNEQFF